A single sample is the source of the 29 T cell receptor beta chains below, sequenced in a study of cytomegalovirus exposure and HLA in healthy donors. Only in-frame clones appear in the TCRdb table, and some are missing; sequencing was by immunoSEQ multiplex PCR. Seen here are about 92,000 clones, approximately 94% observed once, and the top ten hold 1.1%. Sequenced input: PBMCs. These receptors were taken from a woman aged 30 to 39 in good health and CMV-seropositive.

The rearrangement uses TRBV6-1 and TRBJ2-5, with 10 bases matching TRBD1. J was trimmed by 4 bases and V by 8 bases; bases with no gene match: 10. The CDR3 has 15 amino acids. CDR1 and CDR2 (germline): MNHNS, SASEGT. The CDR3 is CASRDRGRAGETQYF. In DNA form, the CDR3 reads TGTGCCAGCCGGGACAGGGGACGGGCGGGAGAGACCCAGTACTTC.

The count of this clone is one. The chain uses TRBV9 and TRBJ2-1; 11 bases agree with TRBD2. J lost 1 base, V lost 4 bases, and 10 bases had no gene match. CDR3 size: 18 residues. CDR1 is SGDLS and CDR2 is YYNGEE in the germline V gene. The CDR3 region has the DNA TGTGCCAGCAGCAAGACTAGCGGGACGGCCTTATCCTACAATGAGCAGTTCTTC. This translates into CASSKTSGTALSYNEQFF.

This clone was seen a single time. The rearrangement joins TRBV27 to TRBJ2-6; no reliable D call. The CDR3 contains 14 residues. Deletions cut 6 bases from V and 0 bases from J, with 6 bases between. Germline V gene lookup returns CDR1 MNHEY and CDR2 SMNVEV (reference sequence). The CDR3 is CASSRNSGANVLTF. The CDR3 coding sequence is TGTGCCAGCAGCAGAAACTCTGGGGCCAACGTCCTGACTTTC.

The V and J genes are TRBV6-6 and TRBJ2-1; TRBD2 might be the D (6 bases). The V end was cut by 4 bases, the J end by 9 bases, with 7 bases between. The CDR3 spans 11 residues. From germline, CDR1 is MNHNY and CDR2 SVGAGI (reference sequence). In DNA form, the CDR3 reads TGTGCCAGCAGTTTGGGGGGTGAGCAGTTCTTC. As protein: CASSLGGEQFF.

Here the CDR3 reads CASSTGGGANYGYTF. Here the CDR3 DNA reads TGTGCCAGCTCCACAGGGGGGGGTGCTAACTATGGCTACACCTTC. This chain connects TRBV7-2 to TRBJ1-2, with 8 bases aligning to TRBD1. This CDR3 is built from 15 residues. CDR1 and CDR2 (germline): SGHTA, FQGNSA. The trim removed 8 bases at V and 0 bases at J, leaving 8 bases unmatched.

The rearrangement uses TRBV28 and TRBJ1-1; TRBD1 might be the D (6 bases). The V gene lost 4 bases and the J gene lost 5 bases, with 29 bases spanning the gap. The CDR3 covers 19 residues. Germline lookup yields CDR1 MDHEN and CDR2 SYDVKM. CDR3 in DNA: TGTGCCAGCAGTTCCCTCCGAAGCTCCAGGGGCGGGCGAGGGACTGAAGCTTTCTTT. Translation: CASSSLRSSRGGRGTEAFF.

The CDR3 DNA reads TGCGCCAGCAGCCGCACCCCCCCGGCTAGCGGGAGTATGTGGGAGCAGTACTTC. Protein product: CASSRTPPASGSMWEQYF. This chain uses TRBV4-3 with TRBJ2-7; 10 nucleotides match TRBD2. Germline values: CDR1 LGHNA, CDR2 YSLEER. With V trimmed by 4 bases and J by 7 bases, 19 bases remained unmatched. This CDR3 spans 18 amino acids.

The chain links TRBV30 to TRBJ1-1; D remains ambiguous. Trimming stripped 2 bases from V and 4 bases from J, with 11 bases between. Looked up from germline, CDR1 is GTSNPN and CDR2 is SVGIG (reference sequence). This CDR3 is built from 13 residues. CDR3 region: CAWSTLGPTEAFF. The CDR3 DNA reads as TGTGCCTGGAGTACCCTTGGCCCCACTGAAGCTTTCTTT.

In this sample, this clone turned up once. The chain employs TRBV13 and TRBJ1-2; 9 bases are a match to TRBD1. The CDR3 covers 15 residues. The V gene end was trimmed by 5 bases and the J gene end by 8 bases; junction bases not matched to a gene: 12. The germline V gene has CDR1 PRHDT and CDR2 FYEKMQ (reference sequence). CDR3 protein: CASSENNRGPEGYTF. In DNA, the CDR3 is TGTGCCAGCAGCGAAAACAACAGGGGGCCGGAGGGCTACACCTTC.

This clone has just one count. The chain recombines TRBV7-9 with TRBJ1-2; 8 positions match TRBD1. This CDR3 region has 15 residues. Unmatched junction bases numbered 8, after V lost 4 bases and J lost 4 bases. Germline CDR1 is SEHNR and CDR2 is FQNEAQ (reference sequence). The CDR3 sequence: CASSSPGQVIYGYTF. For the CDR3, the DNA is TGTGCCAGCAGCTCCCCGGGACAGGTGATCTATGGCTACACCTTC.

The chain has TRBV19 and TRBJ2-7; 9 bases map to TRBD2. This CDR3 region has 17 residues. Germline assignment: CDR1 LNHDA and CDR2 SQIVND (reference sequence). The V gene end was trimmed by 2 bases and the J gene end by 0 bases; junction bases not matched to a gene: 8. The CDR3 DNA reads TGTGCCAGTAGTATATCCCCTCTAGCGGGGTCCTCCTACGAGCAGTACTTC. Its protein is CASSISPLAGSSYEQYF.

The chain joins TRBV4-1 to TRBJ2-3; D is uncertain. V was cut by 0 bases and J by 5 bases, with 9 bases left in between. The CDR3 totals 14 residues. Germline assignment: CDR1 MGHRA and CDR2 YSYEKL. CDR3 DNA sequence: TGCGCCAGCAGCCAAGATGGTTGGCAAGATACGCAGTATTTT. The encoded protein is CASSQDGWQDTQYF.

This chain links TRBV7-2 with TRBJ2-7; a weak D match, TRBD1 (5 bases). V lost 3 bases and J lost 10, with 16 bases in between. This CDR3 contains 13 residues. CDR1 is SGHTA and CDR2 is FQGNSA in the germline V gene. The chain's CDR3 is CASSFQGRPAQYF. CDR3 nucleotide sequence: TGTGCCAGCAGCTTTCAGGGTAGGCCTGCACAGTACTTC.

The chain joins TRBV28 to TRBJ2-1; 9 bases map to TRBD1. CDR1 is MDHEN, CDR2 SYDVKM, per germline. CDR3 size: 16 residues. After removal of 2 bases from V and 5 bases from J, the junction contained 7 bases not matched to a gene. The CDR3 DNA is TGTGCCAGCAGTTTAGGGACCGGGACAGGGAACAATGAGCAGTTCTTC. Residues: CASSLGTGTGNNEQFF.

This chain links TRBV30 with TRBJ2-5, with D possibly matching TRBD2 (5 bases). Between the trimmed V and J ends, which lost 5 bases and 1 base, there was a span of 11 bases. This CDR3 comprises 13 residues. Germline V CDR1 and CDR2: GTSNPN, SVGIG (reference sequence). CDR3: CAWSGGFQETQYF. The CDR3 DNA reads TGTGCCTGGTCCGGCGGGTTCCAAGAGACCCAGTACTTC. The variable domain in full, completed from reference TRBV30 and TRBJ2-5, reads SQTIHQWPATLVQPVGSPLSLECTVEGTSNPNLYWYRQAAGRGLQLLFYSVGIGQISSEVPQNLSASRPQDRQFILSSKKLLLSDSGFYLCAWSGGFQETQYFGPGTRLLVL.

This clone came up once. The rearrangement joins TRBV7-9 to TRBJ2-1; 7 nucleotides line up with TRBD1. This CDR3 comprises 13 residues. Germline trimming cut 4 bases from V and 8 bases from J; bases unmatched to any gene: 5. CDR1 SEHNR and CDR2 FQNEAQ come from the germline V gene (reference sequence). CDR3: CASSSGGIDEQFF. In nucleotides, the CDR3 is TGTGCCAGCAGCTCAGGGGGAATCGATGAGCAGTTCTTC.

The chain has TRBV15 and TRBJ1-2; no clear D gene. CDR3 length: 15 residues. Germline V gene sequence: CDR1 LNHNV, CDR2 YYDKDF (reference sequence). Trimming shortened V by 5 bases and J by 0 bases, and 13 bases separated the two germline ends. CDR3 sequence reads: CATSVSGPSNYGYTF. CDR3 nucleotides: TGTGCCACCAGCGTAAGCGGACCCTCTAACTATGGCTACACCTTC.

Here the CDR3 reads CASSKVRPRKPAAKSNTGELFF. CDR3 bases: TGTGCCAGCAGCAAAGTAAGGCCTAGGAAACCCGCGGCGAAATCGAACACCGGGGAGCTGTTTTTT. This sequence joins TRBV21-1 and TRBJ2-2; TRBD2, the D gene given by the table, was not confirmed from the DNA. TRBV21-1 constitutes a pseudogene. CDR3 length: 22 residues.

This clone has a handful of counts. This chain joins TRBV30 and TRBJ2-7; 7 bases map to TRBD2. Germline assignment: CDR1 GTSNPN and CDR2 SVGIG (reference sequence). The CDR3 is made up of 15 amino acids. Losses at the gene ends were 3 bases for V and 3 bases for J; bases not matched to a gene: 11. The CDR3 region is CAWRGKRLAVYEQYF. The CDR3 DNA reads TGTGCCTGGAGGGGAAAAAGACTAGCAGTCTACGAGCAGTACTTC.

The chain uses TRBV7-1 and TRBJ2-7; no clear D. TRBV7-1 is classed as an ORF, of uncertain function. The CDR3 contains 17 residues. Trimming removed 4 bases from V and 0 bases from J, with 19 bases in between. The CDR3 nucleotides read TGTGCCAGCAGCTTCGTTCTGAGGATAGACGGCTCCTACGAGCAGTACTTC. Amino acids: CASSFVLRIDGSYEQYF.

V is TRBV10-3 and J is TRBJ1-1; D is unclear. This CDR3 has 15 residues. Germline assignment: CDR1 ENHRY and CDR2 SYGVKD. V lost 2 bases and J 1 base, leaving 11 bases between the germline ends. The chain's CDR3 is CAISESGAENTEAFF. In nucleotides, the CDR3 is TGTGCCATCAGTGAGAGTGGAGCCGAGAACACTGAAGCTTTCTTT.

The chain combines TRBV2 with TRBJ2-3; D may be TRBD2 (6 bases). The CDR3 has 16 residues. CDR1 and CDR2 from the germline V gene are SNHLY and FYNNEI. V lost 4 bases, J lost 0 bases, and 14 bases lay in between. CDR3 coding DNA: TGTGCCAGCAGTGCTTCACCGGGACTGAGCACAGATACGCAGTATTTT. Encoded protein: CASSASPGLSTDTQYF.

The chain links TRBV7-9 to TRBJ1-1; D not certain. Germline V CDR1 and CDR2: SEHNR, FQNEAQ (reference sequence). The CDR3 totals 15 residues. Trimming removed 0 bases from V and 1 base from J, with 9 bases in between. For the CDR3, the DNA is TGTGCCAGCAGCTTAGCGTGGGCAGAGAACACTGAAGCTTTCTTT. This translates into CASSLAWAENTEAFF.

The J gene is TRBJ2-2, the V gene TRBV7-8; TRBD1 is a possible D gene (5 bases). Germline values: CDR1 SGHVS, CDR2 FQNEAQ. The CDR3 runs 13 residues. Trimming shortened V by 4 bases and J by 7 bases, and 10 bases separated the two germline ends. CDR3 DNA: TGTGCCAGCAGCTCAAGTAGGGGCGGGGAGCTGTTTTTT. Translated, it gives CASSSSRGGELFF.

This sequence joins TRBV15 and TRBJ2-2, with 7 positions matching TRBD2. J was trimmed by 7 bases and V by 3 bases; bases with no gene match: 14. The germline CDR1 and CDR2 sequences are LNHNV and YYDKDF (reference sequence). The CDR3 totals 17 residues. CDR3 region: CATSRAVTGGIGGELFF. The CDR3 DNA reads TGTGCCACCAGCAGGGCCGTGACGGGAGGAATTGGCGGGGAGCTGTTTTTT.

This clone was recorded only once. The chain combines TRBV6-1 with TRBJ1-5, with TRBD1 matching 7 bases. Unmatched junction bases numbered 10, after V lost 7 bases and J lost 7 bases. Germline V gives CDR1 MNHNS, CDR2 SASEGT. CDR3 length: 14 amino acids. CDR3 sequence (DNA): TGTGCCAGCACCCTGGACAGGTCCCACCAGCCCCAGCATTTT. Protein: CASTLDRSHQPQHF.

The chain combines TRBV11-1 with TRBJ1-2; 9 bases agree with TRBD1. Germline assignment: CDR1 SGHAT and CDR2 FQDESV (reference sequence). The CDR3 spans 14 residues. The V gene end was trimmed by 5 bases and the J gene end by 5 bases; junction bases not matched to a gene: 6. The CDR3 spells CASSPQGQGYGYTF. DNA of the CDR3: TGTGCCAGCAGCCCACAGGGACAGGGATATGGCTACACCTTC.

The rearrangement joins TRBV6-5 to TRBJ1-2, with D possibly TRBD1 on 6 matching bases. The length of the CDR3 is 16 residues. CDR1 is MNHEY and CDR2 is SVGAGI in the germline V gene. Trimming cost V 0 bases and J 4 bases, with 15 bases left between them. The CDR3 loop reads CASSYSGQTVIYGYTF. DNA of the CDR3: TGTGCCAGCAGTTACTCCGGACAGACTGTGATCTATGGCTACACCTTC.

The V call is TRBV18, the J call TRBJ2-1; D is possibly TRBD2 (6 bases). The V end lost 6 bases, the J end lost 7 bases, and 19 bases lay between the germline ends. The germline gives CDR1 KGHSH, CDR2 LQKENI. This CDR3 contains 15 residues. In DNA, the CDR3 is TGTGCCAGCTCCCCTTATAGCGGAGGGCGGAATGAGCAGTTCTTC. Residues: CASSPYSGGRNEQFF.